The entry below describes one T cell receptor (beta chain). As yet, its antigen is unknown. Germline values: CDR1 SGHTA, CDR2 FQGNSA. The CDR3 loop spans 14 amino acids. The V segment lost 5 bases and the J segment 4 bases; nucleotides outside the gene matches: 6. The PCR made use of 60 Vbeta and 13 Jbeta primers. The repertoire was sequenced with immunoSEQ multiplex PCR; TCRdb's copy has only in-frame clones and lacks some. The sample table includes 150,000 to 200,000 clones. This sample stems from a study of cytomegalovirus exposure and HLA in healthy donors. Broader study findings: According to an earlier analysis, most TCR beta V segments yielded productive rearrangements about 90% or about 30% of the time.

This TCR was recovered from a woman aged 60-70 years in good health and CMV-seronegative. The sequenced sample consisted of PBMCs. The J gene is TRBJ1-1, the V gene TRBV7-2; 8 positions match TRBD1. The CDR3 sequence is CASSQTGVTTEAFF. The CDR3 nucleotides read TGTGCCAGCAGCCAGACAGGGGTTACCACTGAAGCTTTCTTT.